Shown below are 20 T cell receptor beta chains from a single sample sequenced in a study of liver allograft versus peripheral blood T cells. Study details: Graft-liver T cell receptor repertoires were compared against recipient peripheral blood repertoires.

Each CDR3 protein gets one entry after TCRdb re-called the reads with MiXCR. The top ten clones hold 1.8% of a sample with 9,200 or so distinct CDR3 sequences, approximately 15% of them seen once. These receptors all come from a human patient who had a liver transplant. Some T cells may have originated in the graft donor.

This clonotype is medium-sized in the sample. The chain has TRBV6-5 and TRBJ1-5; 7 positions agree with TRBD1. The CDR3 contains 14 residues. V lost 4 bases, J lost 6 bases, and 6 bases stayed unmatched. The germline V gene encodes CDR1 MNHEY and CDR2 SVGAGI. The CDR3 spells CASSSRGLGQPQHF. The CDR3 DNA reads as TGTGCCAGCAGTTCAAGGGGGCTCGGTCAGCCCCAGCATTTT.

This clonotype was observed once. A much larger clone lies a single base off, so this may be a read error. V and J are TRBV18 and TRBJ2-5; tentatively, D is TRBD1 or TRBD2 (6 bases each). Germline lookup yields CDR1 KGHSH and CDR2 LQKENI. This CDR3 region has 15 residues. CDR3 coding DNA: TGTGTCAGCTCACCAGCTACCGGGGGCGAGGAGACCCAGTACTTC. It is translated as CVSSPATGGEETQYF. The variable domain in full, with the rest retrieved from reference TRBV18 and TRBJ2-5, is NAGVMQNPRHLVRRRGQEARLRCSPMKGHSHVYWYRQLPEEGLKFMVYLQKENIIDESGMPKERFSAEFPKEGPSILRIQQVVRGDSAAYFCVSSPATGGEETQYFGPGTRLLVL.

Points on this clonotype: This may stem from a read error, because a much larger clone lies one nucleotide away. This chain uses TRBV11-2 with TRBJ1-4; 7 nucleotides agree with TRBD1. The CDR3 is made up of 14 amino acids. Trimming took 5 bases from V and 10 from J; bases not matched to a gene: 10. Germline V gene sequence: CDR1 SGHAT, CDR2 FQNNGV. The CDR3 sequence is CASSPSATGLKLFF. CDR3 bases: TGTGCCAGCAGCCCTTCCGCGACAGGGCTAAAACTGTTTTTT.

This clonotype occurred a few times. The chain uses TRBV25-1 and TRBJ1-1; TRBD1 agrees at 9 bases. The CDR3 spans 14 residues. Losses at the gene ends were 2 bases for V and 11 bases for J; bases not matched to a gene: 9. The V gene's germline CDR1 is MGHDK and CDR2 SYGVNS. The CDR3 sequence is CASSEGTGWRGAFF. In nucleotides, the CDR3 is TGTGCCAGCAGTGAAGGGACAGGGTGGCGGGGGGCTTTCTTT.

The chain uses TRBV9 and TRBJ2-1, with TRBD1 matching over 10 bases. The ends lost 4 bases at V and 10 bases at J; junction bases unmatched: 8. Germline V gene data show CDR1 as SGDLS and CDR2 as YYNGEE. The CDR3 runs 14 residues. The CDR3 region is CASSLGQGWGEQFF. For the CDR3, the DNA is TGTGCCAGCAGCCTGGGACAGGGGTGGGGGGAGCAGTTCTTC.

The chain uses TRBV9 and TRBJ1-6; D remains ambiguous. V was shortened by 4 bases and J by 7 bases, with 15 bases between the two germline ends. Germline V gives CDR1 SGDLS, CDR2 YYNGEE. This CDR3 region has 15 residues. The CDR3 DNA follows: TGTGCCAGCAGCCCCTTCGGGGTGAGGAATTCACCCCTCCACTTT. This codes for CASSPFGVRNSPLHF.

This clonotype is judged medium-sized (0.01 to 0.1%). V is TRBV6-5 and J is TRBJ1-2, with 7 bases identical to TRBD1. This CDR3 has 14 residues. CDR1 MNHEY and CDR2 SVGAGI come from the germline V gene. V was clipped by 0 bases and J by 9 bases; unmatched bases: 7. This CDR3 reads CASSYSKGGNSYTF. Here the CDR3 DNA reads TGTGCCAGCAGTTACTCGAAAGGGGGCAATAGCTACACCTTC.

Within the sample, this clonotype is medium-sized. The V and J genes are TRBV18 and TRBJ1-2; a weak D match, TRBD1 (6 bases). This CDR3 has 14 residues. With 6 bases removed from V and 5 bases from J, the gap between germline ends came to 16 bases. The V gene's germline CDR1 is KGHSH and CDR2 LQKENI. CDR3 amino acids: CASSPAGTPYGYTF. The CDR3 bases are TGTGCCAGCTCCCCGGCCGGGACACCATATGGCTACACCTTC.

By its share, this clonotype is medium-sized. Written as DNA, the CDR3 is TGTGCCAGCAGCACTCGACAGGGGAGTGGCTACACCTTC. This translates into CASSTRQGSGYTF. This chain joins TRBV27 and TRBJ1-2, with TRBD1 matching 8 bases. Germline CDR1 and CDR2: MNHEY and SMNVEV (reference sequence). The CDR3 spans 13 residues. The J segment lost 7 bases and the V segment lost 6 bases, leaving 7 bases of the junction unmatched.

This clonotype is categorized as medium-sized. This chain links TRBV20-1 with TRBJ1-2; D might be TRBD1 (5 bases). Trimming cost V 4 bases and J 4 bases, with 19 bases left between them. Germline V gives CDR1 DFQATT, CDR2 SNEGSKA (reference sequence). This CDR3 is 15 amino acids long. In nucleotides, the CDR3 is TGCAGTGCTATCATTCCTTCAGGGAGCGGCTATGGCTACACCTTC. Protein: CSAIIPSGSGYGYTF.

This clonotype occurred a few times. J is TRBJ1-2 and V is TRBV20-1; D not certain. Germline V gene lookup returns CDR1 DFQATT and CDR2 SNEGSKA (reference sequence). V lost 5 bases and J 1 base, leaving 8 bases between the germline ends. The CDR3 totals 12 residues. Written as DNA, the CDR3 is TGCAGTGCTCGGACCGATAACTATGGCTACACCTTC. Residues: CSARTDNYGYTF.

The rearrangement joins TRBV3-1 to TRBJ1-5; D is ambiguous. The V end was cut by 0 bases, the J end by 5 bases, with 5 bases between. Germline CDR1 reads LGHDT; CDR2 reads YNNKEL (reference sequence). CDR3 length: 13 residues. DNA of the CDR3: TGTGCCAGCAGCCAAGACGGGGATCAGCCCCAGCATTTT. This gives the protein CASSQDGDQPQHF.

This clonotype rates as medium-sized. The CDR3 coding sequence is TGCAGTGCTAGAGGGGACAGCAATGAAAAACTGTTTTTT. The encoded protein is CSARGDSNEKLFF. This chain uses TRBV20-1 with TRBJ1-4, with 7 bases aligning to TRBD1. The CDR3 has 13 residues. Germline V gene sequence: CDR1 DFQATT, CDR2 SNEGSKA (reference sequence). V shed 1 base, J shed 5 bases, and the junction held 1 base outside the gene matches.

Relative to its sample, this clonotype is medium-sized (0.01 to 0.1%). The chain is built from TRBV6-1 and TRBJ2-7; possibly TRBD2 for D (6 bases). V was clipped by 0 bases and J by 5 bases, with 11 bases between them. CDR1 and CDR2 (germline): MNHNS, SASEGT. This CDR3 is 14 amino acids long. CDR3 loop: CASSEAWGRNEQYF. CDR3 bases: TGTGCCAGCAGTGAAGCCTGGGGGAGGAACGAGCAGTACTTC.

In its sample, this clonotype ranks as medium-sized. This chain connects TRBV29-1 to TRBJ1-4, with 7 nucleotides matching TRBD1. Looked up from germline, CDR1 is SQVTM and CDR2 is ANQGSEA. The length of the CDR3 is 14 residues. V gave up 0 bases and J gave up 6 bases; unmatched junction bases: 4. CDR3 nucleotide sequence: TGCAGCGTTGAAGAAAACAGGGGAGATGAAAAACTGTTTTTT. This translates into CSVEENRGDEKLFF.

This clonotype rates as medium-sized. The chain joins TRBV6-1 to TRBJ1-6, with TRBD1 matching over 7 bases. Germline CDR1 MNHNS, CDR2 SASEGT. This CDR3 contains 15 residues. V shed 2 bases, J shed 6 bases, and the junction held 4 bases outside the gene matches. In DNA form, the CDR3 reads TGTGCCAGCAGTGAAAGGGGGCTCGGTAATTCACCCCTCCACTTT. Protein: CASSERGLGNSPLHF.

Of note for this clonotype: This clone may be a read error of a much larger clone one base away. V usage is TRBV29-1 and J usage is TRBJ2-1, with TRBD1 matching over 7 bases. The CDR3 spans 15 residues. Looked up from germline, CDR1 is SQVTM and CDR2 is ANQGSEA. The CDR3 sequence is CSVPEGAGTYYEQFF. The CDR3 bases are TGCAGCGTTCCCGAGGGGGCAGGGACCTACTATGAGCAGTTCTTC.

The V and J genes are TRBV7-9 and TRBJ1-6, with a tentative D call TRBD1 (6 bases). Germline V gene lookup returns CDR1 SEHNR and CDR2 FQNEAQ (reference sequence). The ends were cut back, 2 bases at V and 10 bases at J, with 12 bases in the middle. This CDR3 spans 14 amino acids. Written as DNA, the CDR3 is TGTGCCAGCAGCTTAAGCCAGGGGCGGTCACCCCTCCACTTT. It specifies CASSLSQGRSPLHF.

This clonotype was observed at least ten times. The rearrangement joins TRBV20-1 to TRBJ1-1, with 11 bases lining up with TRBD1. Losses at the gene ends were 5 bases for V and 6 bases for J; bases not matched to a gene: 5. Germline values: CDR1 DFQATT, CDR2 SNEGSKA (reference sequence). This CDR3 is 13 amino acids long. CDR3: CSAARDRGSEAFF. The CDR3 DNA is TGCAGTGCTGCCCGGGACAGGGGGTCTGAAGCTTTCTTT.

Remarks on this clonotype: A read error is possible here, since a much larger clone lies one base away. The chain combines TRBV12-3 or TRBV12-4 with TRBJ1-5; 7 bases match TRBD1. The CDR3 spans 17 residues. V was clipped by 1 base and J by 8 bases; unmatched bases: 14. CDR3 region: CASSLGQGYGLYKPQHF. The CDR3 DNA reads TGTGCCAGCAGTTTAGGACAGGGTTATGGTCTTTATAAGCCCCAGCATTTT.